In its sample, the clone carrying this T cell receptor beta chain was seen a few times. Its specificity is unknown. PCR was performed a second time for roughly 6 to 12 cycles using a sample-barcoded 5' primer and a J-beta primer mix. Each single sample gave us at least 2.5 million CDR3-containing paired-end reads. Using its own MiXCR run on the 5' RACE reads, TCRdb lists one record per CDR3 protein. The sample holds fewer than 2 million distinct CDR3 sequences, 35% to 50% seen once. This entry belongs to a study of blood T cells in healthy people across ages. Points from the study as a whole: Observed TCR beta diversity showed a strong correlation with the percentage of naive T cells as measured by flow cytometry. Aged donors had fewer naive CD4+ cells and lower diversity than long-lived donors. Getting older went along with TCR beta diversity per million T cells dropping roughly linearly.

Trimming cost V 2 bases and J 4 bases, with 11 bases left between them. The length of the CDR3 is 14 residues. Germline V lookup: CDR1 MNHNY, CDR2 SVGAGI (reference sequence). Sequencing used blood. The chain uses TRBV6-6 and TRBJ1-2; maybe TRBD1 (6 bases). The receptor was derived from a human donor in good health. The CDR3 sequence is CASSYREGVYGYTF. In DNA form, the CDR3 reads TGTGCCAGCAGTTACAGGGAGGGGGTCTATGGCTACACCTTC.